Here is one TCR beta chain with its context. It lacks a known antigen. Base qualities are not at hand, and no much larger clone is one base apart. Collaborating institutions collected whole blood in K2EDTA tubes following their own protocols. For TCRbeta analysis, collaborators shipped samples as frozen whole blood, isolated PBMCs, or DNA extracted from either of those sample types. The data derive from a study of blood T cell repertoires in COVID-19 (dated by TCRdb to the early 2020s). As for the study more broadly: The collaborator samples originated in the United States, Italy and Spain and spanned the acute and convalescent phases of COVID-19. The material from the prospective study consisted of cDNA or gDNA derived from T cells, B-cell-depleted T cells, or PBMCs. Deeply sampled blood TCRbeta repertoires from subjects exposed to, actively infected with, or recovered from COVID-19 were included in the dataset. The repertoires were released in a freely available public database intended as a resource for research on the immune response to SARS-CoV-2. Samples came from the ongoing ImmuneRACE study (first 160 participants) plus 1,254 subjects from 6 global collaborators. Sample metadata almost always included a de-identified subject ID, COVID-19 status, age in years and sex. HLA class I and class II types, where available, came from metadata supplied by the sample provider rather than from assay-based typing.

Overall results and qualifications from the work: Clinical and demographic metadata were provided uncurated, with the amount varying by source and participant.

According to the germline V gene, CDR1 reads MNHEY and CDR2 reads SVGEGT. The V end gives up 4 bases and the J end 3 bases, leaving 8 bases in the junction not matched to a gene. The CDR3 holds 16 amino acids from the cysteine to the phenylalanine. Kept here is only the CDR3 DNA, which spans 48 bases and is read in frame from base 1. TCRbeta CDR3 regions were amplified from genomic DNA using the immunoSEQ Assay, a bias-controlled multiplex PCR. Processing in the source paper ran as follows. Within the assay, amplification of reference gene primers was used to estimate how many nucleated cells each sample contained. To quantify the absolute abundance of each unique TCRbeta CDR3 rearrangement, sequence reads were collapsed and filtered. Productive Simpson clonality was computed per sample as the square root of Simpson's diversity index over productive rearrangements. The table was pulled from immuneACCESS by TCRdb, which kept in-frame rearrangements only. Such tables lose some clones; where checked, under half of the loss comes from unresolved V genes, and the rest has no known cause. V, J and clone size derive from that table, while D and trimming were established from the DNA sequence. The sample has about 58,000 clones on record, about four fifths of them singletons. In total, the top ten clones hold under 5% of the sample.

The sample consisted of peripheral blood. The receptor's source is a human donor in a cohort sampled during active COVID-19. The chain links TRBV6-2 or TRBV6-3 with TRBJ2-7; TRBD2 fits 11 bases in the junction. The CDR3 region has the sequence CASSSLTSGSFYEQYF. The DNA sequence follows: TGTGCCAGCAGTTCCCTAACTAGCGGGAGTTTCTACGAGCAGTACTTC.